The T cell receptor (beta chain) under discussion was sequenced for a study of T cells in tuberculosis. The table lists this clone with a few counts. TCRdb's copy holds only in-frame clones and misses some; the assay was immunoSEQ multiplex PCR. The table lists some 28,000 clones, 90% of them singletons. V lost 5 bases and J lost 2; bases outside the gene matches: 7. This CDR3 spans 14 amino acids. CDR1 is SGDLS and CDR2 is YYNGEE in the germline V gene. The TCR sequence derives from a donor between 10 and 35 years old with latent tuberculosis or without tuberculosis infection. The sequenced material came from PBMCs. The chain has TRBV9 and TRBJ2-7; 7 positions agree with TRBD1. As DNA, the CDR3 is TGTGCCAGCAGTGACCGGGACAGTCCCTACGAGCAGTACTTC. Protein sequence: CASSDRDSPYEQYF. Full variable domain (remainder filled in from reference TRBV9 and TRBJ2-7): DSGVTQTPKHLITATGQRVTLRCSPRSGDLSVYWYQQSLDQGLQFLIQYYNGEERAKGNILERFSAQQFPDLHSELNLSSLELGDSALYFCASSDRDSPYEQYFGPGTRLTVT.